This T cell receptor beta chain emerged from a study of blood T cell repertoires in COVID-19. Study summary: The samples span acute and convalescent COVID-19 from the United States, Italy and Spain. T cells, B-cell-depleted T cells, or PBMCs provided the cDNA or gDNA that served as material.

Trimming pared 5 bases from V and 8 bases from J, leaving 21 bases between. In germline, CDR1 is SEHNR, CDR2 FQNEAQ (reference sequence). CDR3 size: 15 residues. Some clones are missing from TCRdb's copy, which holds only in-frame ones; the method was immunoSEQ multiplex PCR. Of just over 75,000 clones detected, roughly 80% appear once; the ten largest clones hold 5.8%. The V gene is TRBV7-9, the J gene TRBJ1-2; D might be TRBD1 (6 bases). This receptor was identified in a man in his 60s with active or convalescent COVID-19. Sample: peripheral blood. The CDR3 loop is CASSVSGTPVPGYTF. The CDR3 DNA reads TGTGCCAGCAGCGTATCCGGGACACCAGTGCCAGGCTACACCTTC.